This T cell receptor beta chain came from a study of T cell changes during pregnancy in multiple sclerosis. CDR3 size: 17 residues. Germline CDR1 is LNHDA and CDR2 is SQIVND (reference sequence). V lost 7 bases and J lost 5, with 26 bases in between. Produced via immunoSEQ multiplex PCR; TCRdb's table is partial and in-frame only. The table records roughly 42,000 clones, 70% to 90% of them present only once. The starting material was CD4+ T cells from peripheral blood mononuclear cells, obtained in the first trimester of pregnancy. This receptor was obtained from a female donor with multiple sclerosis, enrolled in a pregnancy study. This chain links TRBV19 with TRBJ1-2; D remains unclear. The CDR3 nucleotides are TGTGCCAGTAAGGAGATGGCACATACGCTGCTCGCATATGGCTACACCTTC. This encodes CASKEMAHTLLAYGYTF.